What follows describes a single T cell receptor (beta chain). CDR1 and CDR2 from the germline V gene are LNHNV and YYDKDF (reference sequence). Deletions cut 4 bases from V and 4 bases from J, with 9 bases between. The CDR3 spans 13 residues. Sample-barcoded 5' priming and a J-beta primer mix drove a second PCR of about 6 to 12 cycles. TCRdb used MiXCR to reprocess the 5' RACE reads, holding one entry per CDR3 protein. The repertoire holds about 1.4 million distinct CDR3 sequences, around 59% seen once, with 6.5% to 8.5% in the top ten. This sample was taken from a study of blood T cells in healthy people across ages.

The specimen was blood. The receptor was isolated from a man aged 18 to 35 in good health. J is TRBJ2-3 and V is TRBV15; D uncertain. This chain's CDR3 is CATSNIVPDTQYF. The CDR3 DNA sequence: TGTGCCACCAGCAATATTGTCCCAGATACGCAGTATTTT.